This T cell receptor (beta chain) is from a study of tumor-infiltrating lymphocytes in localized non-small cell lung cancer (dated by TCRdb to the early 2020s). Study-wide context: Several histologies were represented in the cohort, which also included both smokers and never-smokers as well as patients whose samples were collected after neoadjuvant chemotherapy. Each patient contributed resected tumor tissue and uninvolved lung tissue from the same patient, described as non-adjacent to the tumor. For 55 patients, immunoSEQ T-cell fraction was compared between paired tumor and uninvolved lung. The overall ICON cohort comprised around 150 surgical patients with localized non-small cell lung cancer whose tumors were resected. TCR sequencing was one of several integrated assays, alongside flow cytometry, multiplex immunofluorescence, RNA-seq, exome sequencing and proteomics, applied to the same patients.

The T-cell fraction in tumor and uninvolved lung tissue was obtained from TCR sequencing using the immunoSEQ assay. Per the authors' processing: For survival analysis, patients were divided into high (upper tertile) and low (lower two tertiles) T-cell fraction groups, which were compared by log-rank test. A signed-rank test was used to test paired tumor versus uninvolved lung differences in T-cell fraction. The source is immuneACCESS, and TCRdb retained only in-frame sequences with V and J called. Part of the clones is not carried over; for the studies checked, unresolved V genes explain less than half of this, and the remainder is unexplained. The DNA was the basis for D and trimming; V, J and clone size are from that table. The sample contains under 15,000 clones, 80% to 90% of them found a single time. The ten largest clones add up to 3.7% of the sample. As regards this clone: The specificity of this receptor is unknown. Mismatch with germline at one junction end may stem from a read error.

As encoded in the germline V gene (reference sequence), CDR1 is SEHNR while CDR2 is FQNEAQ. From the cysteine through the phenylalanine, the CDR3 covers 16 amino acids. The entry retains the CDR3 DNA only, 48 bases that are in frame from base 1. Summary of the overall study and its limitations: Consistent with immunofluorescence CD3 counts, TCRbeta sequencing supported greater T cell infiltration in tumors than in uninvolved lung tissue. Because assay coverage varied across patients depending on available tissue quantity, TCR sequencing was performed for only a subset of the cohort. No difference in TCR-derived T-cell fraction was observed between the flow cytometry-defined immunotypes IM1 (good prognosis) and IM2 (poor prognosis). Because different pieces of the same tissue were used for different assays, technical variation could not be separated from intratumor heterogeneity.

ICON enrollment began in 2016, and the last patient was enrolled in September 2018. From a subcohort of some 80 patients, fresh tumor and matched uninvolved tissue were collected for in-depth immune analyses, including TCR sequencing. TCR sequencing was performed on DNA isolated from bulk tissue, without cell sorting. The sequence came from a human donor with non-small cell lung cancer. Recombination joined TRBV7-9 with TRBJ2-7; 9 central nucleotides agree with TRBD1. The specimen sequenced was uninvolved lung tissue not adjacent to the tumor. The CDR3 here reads CASSPGTGMGSHERYF. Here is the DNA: TGTGCCAGCAGCCCCGGGACAGGGATGGGATCCCACGAGCGGTACTTC.